The rows below give T cell receptor beta chains drawn from one sample of a study of neoadjuvant nivolumab and ipilimumab in lung cancer. Profiled with immunoSEQ multiplex PCR; TCRdb holds only in-frame clones, not every one. This table has about 18,000 clones, 75% to 85% appearing once. This sample comprised tumor tissue, obtained after neoadjuvant nivolumab, alone or with ipilimumab, at or shortly before surgery. All receptors come from an adult with non-small cell lung cancer. Each CDR3 is given with its conserved first and last residue. Not all rows give a size; the values are once, few, many and, for expanded clones, a class.

v_gene	j_gene	abundance	CDR3aa
TRBV5-6	TRBJ2-3	NA	CASSLEGVDPDTQYF
TRBV5-1	TRBJ2-2	NA	CASTTSGTGELFF
TRBV5-1	TRBJ2-3	NA	CASSFVGGRAADTQYF
TRBV19	TRBJ2-2	NA	CASTGQPNTGELFF
TRBV7-2	TRBJ2-3	NA	CASSLTHTDTQYF
TRBV27	TRBJ2-7	NA	CASSLTPTSGSLNNEQYF
TRBV19	TRBJ2-2	NA	CASSIKEGYAGELFF
TRBV2	TRBJ2-7	NA	CASSEPRLVQYF
TRBV18	TRBJ1-4	once	CASSPDRGTEKLFF
TRBV18	TRBJ2-7	NA	CASSLGTPDYEQYF
TRBV5-1	TRBJ2-6	NA	CASSSDLSGANVLTF
TRBV18	TRBJ2-7	NA	CASSPDYTGGGEQYF
TRBV28	TRBJ1-5	NA	CASSLGGTINQPQHF
TRBV19	TRBJ2-7	NA	CASRGTSLDEQYF
TRBV2	TRBJ1-2	NA	CASRLPGQPIYGYTF
TRBV11-3	TRBJ2-1	NA	CASSSQDRWKAHNEQFF
TRBV5-1	TRBJ2-5	NA	CASSLGDLVETQYF
TRBV11-1	TRBJ2-1	NA	CASSTDRGLNEQFF
TRBV4-3	TRBJ2-7	NA	CASSQAPGGTSSHEQYF
TRBV4-1	TRBJ1-1	NA	CASSPGPGQGTRGVTEAFF
TRBV9	TRBJ2-1	NA	CASSVEGLARGGEQFF
TRBV25-1	TRBJ1-1	NA	CASRDEGFTEAFF
TRBV4-2	TRBJ2-1	NA	CASSQGTSGSYNEQFF
TRBV4-2	TRBJ2-1	large	CASSPLAGGRDEQFF